Below are 28 T cell receptor beta chains sequenced from a single sample in a study of blood T cell repertoires in COVID-19. The protocol was immunoSEQ multiplex PCR, while the TCRdb copy is restricted to in-frame clones and leaves out a portion. The sample lists about 320,000 clones; 85% were seen once. Sequenced input: PBMCs or T cells enriched from blood (not recorded which). These TCRs come from a woman aged 25 to 45 who had been exposed to COVID-19.

This sequence joins TRBV4-1 and TRBJ2-2, with 9 bases that match TRBD2. J was trimmed by 7 bases and V by 4 bases; bases with no gene match: 4. The CDR3 runs to 14 residues. Germline V gene sequence: CDR1 MGHRA, CDR2 YSYEKL. The CDR3 DNA is TGCGCCAGCAGCCCGGCGGGAGGGCTCGGGGAGCTGTTTTTT. Residues: CASSPAGGLGELFF.

This chain joins TRBV28 and TRBJ1-1; D possibly corresponds to TRBD1 (5 bases). Germline V lookup: CDR1 MDHEN, CDR2 SYDVKM. The CDR3 spans 14 residues. V dropped 3 bases and J dropped 1 base, with 9 bases sitting between them. CDR3 amino acids: CASSLVQGNTEAFF. The CDR3 DNA sequence: TGTGCCAGCAGTTTGGTCCAGGGGAACACTGAAGCTTTCTTT. Full variable domain (remainder filled in from reference TRBV28 and TRBJ1-1): DVKVTQSSRYLVKRTGEKVFLECVQDMDHENMFWYRQDPGLGLRLIYFSYDVKMKEKGDIPEGYSVSREKKERFSLILESASTNQTSMYLCASSLVQGNTEAFFGQGTRLTVV.

The V call is TRBV28, the J call TRBJ1-5; no clear D. V shed 3 bases and J shed 2 bases, with 8 bases lying between them. The CDR3 sequence is 14 residues long. Germline CDR1 is MDHEN and CDR2 is SYDVKM. CDR3 sequence (DNA): TGTGCCAGCAGTTTCAGGAGGGGCAATCAGCCCCAGCATTTT. This gives the protein CASSFRRGNQPQHF. The whole variable domain, filled in from reference TRBV28 and TRBJ1-5, reads DVKVTQSSRYLVKRTGEKVFLECVQDMDHENMFWYRQDPGLGLRLIYFSYDVKMKEKGDIPEGYSVSREKKERFSLILESASTNQTSMYLCASSFRRGNQPQHFGDGTRLSIL.

The V and J genes are TRBV2 and TRBJ2-1; TRBD1 aligns across 7 bases. The germline V gene has CDR1 SNHLY and CDR2 FYNNEI. Unmatched junction bases numbered 4, after V lost 0 bases and J lost 11 bases. The CDR3 spans 13 residues. The CDR3 nucleotides read TGTGCCAGCAGTGAAGCCAGGGGGATTCAGCAGTTCTTC. It specifies CASSEARGIQQFF.

This chain connects TRBV9 to TRBJ1-2, with 7 positions matching TRBD1. From germline, CDR1 is SGDLS and CDR2 YYNGEE. The CDR3 is made up of 13 amino acids. Trimming took 1 base from V and 7 from J; bases not matched to a gene: 4. The CDR3 here is CASSVTGEAGYTF. DNA for the CDR3: TGTGCCAGCAGCGTAACAGGGGAAGCTGGCTACACCTTC.

The chain is built from TRBV19 and TRBJ1-1; TRBD1 matches at 8 bases. This CDR3 contains 17 residues. Germline loops: CDR1 LNHDA, CDR2 SQIVND (reference sequence). The junction had 10 bases not matched to a gene; V was cut back by 4 bases and J by 0 bases. The CDR3 region is CASSSPGTGYMNTEAFF. The CDR3 DNA is TGTGCCAGTAGTAGTCCCGGGACAGGATACATGAACACTGAAGCTTTCTTT. Supplemented by reference TRBV19 and TRBJ1-1, the full variable domain reads DGGITQSPKYLFRKEGQNVTLSCEQNLNHDAMYWYRQDPGQGLRLIYYSQIVNDFQKGDIAEGYSVSREKKESFPLTVTSAQKNPTAFYLCASSSPGTGYMNTEAFFGQGTRLTVV.

The chain recombines TRBV7-9 with TRBJ2-5; D is unclear. This CDR3 comprises 16 residues. CDR1 is SEHNR, CDR2 FQNEAQ, per germline (reference sequence). The V and J ends lost 1 base and 3 bases respectively, with 15 bases between them. The CDR3 is CASSLDHKITEETQYF. The CDR3 bases are TGTGCCAGCAGCTTAGATCACAAAATCACCGAAGAGACCCAGTACTTC.

The DNA for the CDR3 is TGTGCCAGCAGTGAACTAGCGGGAACCTACAATGAGCAGTTCTTC. Translation: CASSELAGTYNEQFF. The chain couples TRBV2 to TRBJ2-1; 9 bases match TRBD2. Looked up from germline, CDR1 is SNHLY and CDR2 is FYNNEI. The length of the CDR3 is 15 residues. J gave up 2 bases and V 2 bases, and 1 base lay outside the gene matches.

The genes are TRBV7-2 and TRBJ2-1, with 12 bases identical to TRBD2. CDR3 length equals 14 residues. The trim removed 4 bases at V and 6 bases at J, leaving 1 base unmatched. Germline V gives CDR1 SGHTA, CDR2 FQGNSA. The DNA for the CDR3 is TGTGCCAGCAGCTCTAGCGGGAGGGCCAATGAGCAGTTCTTC. Protein product: CASSSSGRANEQFF.

In this sample, this clone turned up a few times. The chain recombines TRBV5-6 with TRBJ2-2; 9 positions match TRBD2. The J segment lost 4 bases and the V segment lost 4 bases, leaving 5 bases of the junction unmatched. This CDR3 spans 15 amino acids. Germline CDR1 is SGHDT and CDR2 is YYEEEE. The CDR3 nucleotides read TGTGCCAGCAGCCCCGGACTAGCGTCCACCGGGGAGCTGTTTTTT. Protein product: CASSPGLASTGELFF.

The rearrangement links TRBV10-3 to TRBJ1-3; possibly TRBD1 for D (6 bases). The germline V and J ends were trimmed by 8 bases and 0 bases, with 23 bases remaining between them. The length of the CDR3 is 18 residues. Per germline, CDR1 ENHRY and CDR2 SYGVKD. The chain's CDR3 is CAIDDSGHRFSSGNTIYF. In DNA, the CDR3 is TGTGCCATCGATGACTCGGGACACCGATTTAGCTCTGGAAACACCATATATTTT.

The chain joins TRBV30 to TRBJ1-4, with D possibly TRBD1 on 5 matching bases. Looked up from germline, CDR1 is GTSNPN and CDR2 is SVGIG (reference sequence). The CDR3 contains 13 residues. The V end was cut by 2 bases, the J end by 14 bases, with 18 bases between. CDR3 sequence: CAWSFDPFGGLFF. The CDR3 bases are TGTGCCTGGAGTTTCGACCCCTTTGGGGGGCTGTTTTTT.

This clone was counted once. The junction departs from the called germline gene at one end, perhaps through a read error. The V gene is TRBV7-7, the J gene TRBJ2-5, with D possibly TRBD1 on 6 matching bases. This CDR3 is 16 amino acids long. Germline V gene sequence: CDR1 SSHAT, CDR2 FNYEAQ (reference sequence). The CDR3 DNA is TGTGCTAGCAGCCCCCCGCGGGCAGGGGTGGGGGAGACCCAGTACTTC. Translating it yields CASSPPRAGVGETQYF.

This clone was detected a few times. V and J are TRBV15 and TRBJ2-6, with 7 bases lining up with TRBD1. Germline trimming cut 5 bases from V and 3 bases from J; bases unmatched to any gene: 4. The germline V gene encodes CDR1 LNHNV and CDR2 YYDKDF (reference sequence). The CDR3 runs 15 residues. The CDR3 loop is CATSGDRVGANVLTF. For the CDR3, the DNA is TGTGCCACCAGCGGCGACAGGGTTGGGGCCAACGTCCTGACTTTC. Full variable domain (rest looked up from reference TRBV15 and TRBJ2-6): DAMVIQNPRYQVTQFGKPVTLSCSQTLNHNVMYWYQQKSSQAPKLLFHYYDKDFNNEADTPDNFQSRRPNTSFCFLDIRSPGLGDTAMYLCATSGDRVGANVLTFGAGSRLTVL.

V gene TRBV2 combines with J gene TRBJ1-2; TRBD1 agrees at 7 bases. V was clipped by 4 bases and J by 9 bases; unmatched bases: 8. Germline CDR1 reads SNHLY; CDR2 reads FYNNEI. CDR3 size: 13 residues. CDR3 amino acids: CASSVQGWISYTF. The CDR3 nucleotides are TGTGCCAGCAGTGTACAGGGGTGGATAAGCTACACCTTC.

Only a few counts were recorded for this clone. The V gene is TRBV27, the J gene TRBJ1-6, with TRBD1 as a possible D gene (5 bases). The CDR3 extends over 14 amino acids. Germline lookup yields CDR1 MNHEY and CDR2 SMNVEV (reference sequence). V was shortened by 2 bases and J by 10 bases, with 12 bases between the two germline ends. CDR3 loop: CASSLRRDGSPLHF. For the CDR3, the DNA is TGTGCCAGCAGTTTACGGCGGGACGGGTCACCCCTCCACTTT.

This chain uses TRBV19 with TRBJ2-3; 7 bases fit TRBD2. With 7 bases clipped from V and 2 bases from J, the junction kept 9 bases outside the gene matches. This CDR3 spans 15 amino acids. Germline loops: CDR1 LNHDA, CDR2 SQIVND (reference sequence). This chain's CDR3 is CASTVQGGATDTQYF. In nucleotides, the CDR3 is TGTGCCAGTACTGTGCAGGGAGGGGCCACAGATACGCAGTATTTT.

The V and J genes are TRBV27 and TRBJ2-6, with TRBD1 matching 8 bases. CDR3 length: 18 amino acids. The V gene end was trimmed by 6 bases and the J gene end by 1 base; junction bases not matched to a gene: 11. CDR1 and CDR2 from the germline V gene are MNHEY and SMNVEV (reference sequence). CDR3 in DNA: TGTGCCAGCAGCCTTACGGGACAGGCCTTTTCTGGGGCCAACGTCCTGACTTTC. This codes for CASSLTGQAFSGANVLTF.

The chain is built from TRBV28 and TRBJ2-7; the D is unclear. The germline V and J ends were trimmed by 0 bases and 3 bases, with 18 bases remaining between them. The CDR3 has 17 residues. Germline CDR1 is MDHEN and CDR2 is SYDVKM. As DNA, the CDR3 is TGTGCCAGCAGTTTATGGCTCTTCTTACAGAGACACTACGAGCAGTACTTC. Its translation: CASSLWLFLQRHYEQYF. Supplemented by reference TRBV28 and TRBJ2-7, the full variable domain reads DVKVTQSSRYLVKRTGEKVFLECVQDMDHENMFWYRQDPGLGLRLIYFSYDVKMKEKGDIPEGYSVSREKKERFSLILESASTNQTSMYLCASSLWLFLQRHYEQYFGPGTRLTVT.

This chain links TRBV7-9 with TRBJ2-7; D remains unclear. CDR1 is SEHNR and CDR2 is FQNEAQ in the germline V gene (reference sequence). Trimming shortened V by 4 bases and J by 0 bases, and 7 bases separated the two germline ends. CDR3 size: 13 residues. The CDR3 sequence is CASSYQNSYEQYF. The CDR3 DNA reads as TGTGCCAGCAGCTACCAGAACTCCTACGAGCAGTACTTC. The whole variable domain, remainder taken from reference TRBV7-9 and TRBJ2-7, is DTGVSQNPRHKITKRGQNVTFRCDPISEHNRLYWYRQTLGQGPEFLTYFQNEAQLEKSRLLSDRFSAERPKGSFSTLEIQRTEQGDSAMYLCASSYQNSYEQYFGPGTRLTVT.

This clone was seen just once. The rearrangement joins TRBV27 to TRBJ1-2, with D possibly TRBD1 on 5 matching bases. The CDR3 extends over 15 amino acids. Germline V gene sequence: CDR1 MNHEY, CDR2 SMNVEV (reference sequence). The V end was cut by 2 bases, the J end by 7 bases, with 17 bases between. This chain's CDR3 is CASSLEQGSVFGYTF. Here the CDR3 DNA reads TGTGCCAGCAGTTTAGAGCAGGGCTCAGTTTTTGGCTACACCTTC.

The chain couples TRBV13 to TRBJ2-7; TRBD2 matches at 8 bases. Losses at the gene ends were 5 bases for V and 0 bases for J; bases not matched to a gene: 6. This CDR3 contains 15 residues. CDR1 PRHDT and CDR2 FYEKMQ come from the germline V gene (reference sequence). The CDR3 reads CASSQSSGRSYEQYF. CDR3 sequence (DNA): TGTGCCAGCAGCCAATCTAGCGGGCGCTCCTACGAGCAGTACTTC.

The genes are TRBV7-2 and TRBJ2-7, with 8 bases lining up with TRBD2. Germline CDR1 reads SGHTA; CDR2 reads FQGNSA. CDR3 length: 13 residues. Trimming removed 4 bases from V and 6 bases from J; junction bases left unmatched: 5. DNA for the CDR3: TGTGCCAGCAGCTCACTAGCGGTCTTCGAGCAGTACTTC. Translated, it gives CASSSLAVFEQYF.

This chain uses TRBV5-1 with TRBJ1-3; D is uncertain. The V end lost 1 base, the J end lost 1 base, and 12 bases lay between the germline ends. CDR1 is SGHRS, CDR2 YFSETQ, per germline. The CDR3 length is 16 residues. The CDR3 region has the DNA TGCGCCAGCAGCTTGAACGAGGGTGTGTCTGGAAACACCATATATTTT. Translation: CASSLNEGVSGNTIYF. The full variable domain, completed using reference TRBV5-1 and TRBJ1-3, is KAGVTQTPRYLIKTRGQQVTLSCSPISGHRSVSWYQQTPGQGLQFLFEYFSETQRNKGNFPGRFSGRQFSNSRSEMNVSTLELGDSALYLCASSLNEGVSGNTIYFGEGSWLTVV.

This chain uses TRBV28 with TRBJ1-1; TRBD1 matches at 9 bases. CDR3 size: 13 residues. V lost 5 bases to trimming and J lost 10 bases; unmatched junction nucleotides: 8. Germline assignment: CDR1 MDHEN and CDR2 SYDVKM. CDR3 sequence reads: CASSNRGRSPAFF. In nucleotides, the CDR3 is TGTGCCAGCAGTAACAGGGGGCGATCTCCAGCTTTCTTT. The full variable domain, in which reference TRBV28 and TRBJ1-1 provide the parts outside the CDR3, is DVKVTQSSRYLVKRTGEKVFLECVQDMDHENMFWYRQDPGLGLRLIYFSYDVKMKEKGDIPEGYSVSREKKERFSLILESASTNQTSMYLCASSNRGRSPAFFGQGTRLTVV.

The chain carries TRBV5-4 and TRBJ2-7; 14 bases line up with TRBD2. Germline values: CDR1 SGHNT, CDR2 YYREEE (reference sequence). The V gene end was trimmed by 4 bases and the J gene end by 7 bases; junction bases not matched to a gene: 7. CDR3 length: 15 amino acids. CDR3 bases: TGTGCCAGCAGCGTTATGACTAGCGGGGGGGCAGAGCAGTACTTC. This sequence encodes CASSVMTSGGAEQYF.

The chain has TRBV5-1 and TRBJ2-2; D is uncertain. Trimming pared 4 bases from V and 0 bases from J, leaving 4 bases between. In germline, CDR1 is SGHRS, CDR2 YFSETQ. The CDR3 has 13 amino acids. The CDR3 is CASSPANTGELFF. CDR3 DNA: TGCGCCAGCAGCCCCGCGAACACCGGGGAGCTGTTTTTT. Full variable domain (outside the CDR3, taken from reference TRBV5-1 and TRBJ2-2): KAGVTQTPRYLIKTRGQQVTLSCSPISGHRSVSWYQQTPGQGLQFLFEYFSETQRNKGNFPGRFSGRQFSNSRSEMNVSTLELGDSALYLCASSPANTGELFFGEGSRLTVL.

The chain carries TRBV9 and TRBJ1-2; TRBD1 might be the D (5 bases). Germline V gene lookup returns CDR1 SGDLS and CDR2 YYNGEE. Trimming shortened V by 0 bases and J by 8 bases, and 11 bases separated the two germline ends. CDR3 length: 13 residues. The CDR3: CASSVEFSGGYTF. The CDR3 region has the DNA TGTGCCAGCAGCGTAGAGTTTTCAGGGGGCTACACCTTC. Complete variable domain (other parts from reference TRBV9 and TRBJ1-2): DSGVTQTPKHLITATGQRVTLRCSPRSGDLSVYWYQQSLDQGLQFLIQYYNGEERAKGNILERFSAQQFPDLHSELNLSSLELGDSALYFCASSVEFSGGYTFGSGTRLTVV.